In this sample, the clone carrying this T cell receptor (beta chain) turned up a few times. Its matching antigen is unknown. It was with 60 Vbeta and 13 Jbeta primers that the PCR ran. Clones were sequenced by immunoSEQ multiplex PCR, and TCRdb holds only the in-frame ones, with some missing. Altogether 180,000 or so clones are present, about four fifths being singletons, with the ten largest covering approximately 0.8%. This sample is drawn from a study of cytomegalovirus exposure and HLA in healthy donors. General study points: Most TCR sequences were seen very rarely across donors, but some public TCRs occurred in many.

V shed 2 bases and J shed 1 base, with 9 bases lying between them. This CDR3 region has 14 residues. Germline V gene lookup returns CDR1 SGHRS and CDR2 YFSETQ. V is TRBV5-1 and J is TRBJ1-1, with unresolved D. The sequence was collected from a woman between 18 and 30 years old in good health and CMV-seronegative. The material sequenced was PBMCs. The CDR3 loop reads CASSLQSGNTEAFF. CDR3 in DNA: TGCGCCAGCAGCTTACAATCTGGGAACACTGAAGCTTTCTTT.